Below are 23 T cell receptor beta chains sequenced from a single sample in a study of lymphopenia after photon versus proton radiotherapy. Sequenced by immunoSEQ multiplex PCR; TCRdb stores in-frame clones only, minus some. In the table there are 12,000 or so clones, about 90% of which are singletons. Sequencing was performed on peripheral blood, taken from a patient treated with proton-based radiotherapy. Source of these receptors: a man aged 60 to 75 with pancreatic cancer.

J is TRBJ1-2 and V is TRBV29-1; D possibly corresponds to TRBD1 (5 bases). The germline gives CDR1 SQVTM, CDR2 ANQGSEA. The CDR3 sequence is 14 residues long. V gave up 4 bases and J gave up 3 bases, with 15 bases separating them. The CDR3 nucleotides read TGCAGCGTTGGGGGGTCAAGAGGGGACTATGGCTACACCTTC. Residues: CSVGGSRGDYGYTF.

The J gene is TRBJ1-3, the V gene TRBV2; no definite D call. The CDR3 length is 12 residues. Germline V gene data show CDR1 as SNHLY and CDR2 as FYNNEI. V shed 6 bases and J shed 5 bases, with 8 bases lying between them. CDR3 bases: TGTGCCAGCAGCCACCCTAGAAACACCATATATTTT. This sequence encodes CASSHPRNTIYF. Based on the CDR3 plus reference TRBV2 and TRBJ1-3, the full variable domain is EPEVTQTPSHQVTQMGQEVILRCVPISNHLYFYWYRQILGQKVEFLVSFYNNEISEKSEIFDDQFSVERPDGSNFTLKIRSTKLEDSAMYFCASSHPRNTIYFGEGSWLTVV.

This chain uses TRBV14 with TRBJ2-1; D remains ambiguous. The germline V gene has CDR1 SGHDN and CDR2 FVKESK. Trimming pared 0 bases from V and 9 bases from J, leaving 18 bases between. This CDR3 spans 16 amino acids. Here the CDR3 reads CASSQDSLARRLEQFF. The CDR3 nucleotides read TGTGCCAGCAGCCAAGATAGTCTGGCGCGGAGACTTGAGCAGTTCTTC.

V gene TRBV28 combines with J gene TRBJ2-7; 9 bases agree with TRBD2. Looked up from germline, CDR1 is MDHEN and CDR2 is SYDVKM. J gave up 3 bases and V 6 bases, and 12 bases lay outside the gene matches. This CDR3 region has 16 residues. CDR3 residues: CASSPLRGGANYEQYF. CDR3 nucleotides: TGTGCCAGCAGCCCACTGCGGGGGGGGGCCAACTACGAGCAGTACTTC.

The chain recombines TRBV4-1 with TRBJ2-7, with TRBD2 matching over 7 bases. J was trimmed by 2 bases and V by 5 bases; bases with no gene match: 6. Per the germline V gene, CDR1 is MGHRA and CDR2 is YSYEKL. The CDR3 runs 14 residues. CDR3 DNA: TGCGCCAGCAGCGGCCGGGAGGAGCCCTACGAGCAGTACTTC. Protein sequence: CASSGREEPYEQYF.

This clone was picked up one time. The chain recombines TRBV27 with TRBJ1-6; D not certain. The ends were cut back, 5 bases at V and 7 bases at J, with 18 bases in the middle. CDR3 length: 16 amino acids. CDR1 is MNHEY, CDR2 SMNVEV, per germline (reference sequence). This CDR3 reads CASSPPRAGGNSPLHF. CDR3 coding DNA: TGTGCCAGCAGTCCCCCCCGGGCAGGAGGGAATTCACCCCTCCACTTT.

The chain uses TRBV2 and TRBJ1-4; D possibly corresponds to TRBD1 (6 bases). This CDR3 is 15 amino acids long. CDR1 is SNHLY and CDR2 is FYNNEI in the germline V gene. The ends were cut back, 6 bases at V and 8 bases at J, with 19 bases in the middle. CDR3 protein: CASSPSGALREKLFF. The DNA of the CDR3 is TGTGCCAGCAGCCCATCGGGGGCCCTTCGGGAAAAACTGTTTTTT.

This clone showed up just a few times. This sequence joins TRBV5-1 and TRBJ2-3; 7 positions agree with TRBD1. The germline CDR1 and CDR2 sequences are SGHRS and YFSETQ. The CDR3 spans 14 residues. With V trimmed by 8 bases and J by 3 bases, 9 bases remained unmatched. This CDR3 is CASCSGGRTDTQYF. The CDR3 region has the DNA TGCGCCAGTTGCTCAGGGGGAAGAACAGATACGCAGTATTTT.

The genes are TRBV27 and TRBJ2-2; 8 nucleotides agree with TRBD1. The CDR3 runs 16 residues. CDR1 and CDR2 from the germline V gene are MNHEY and SMNVEV (reference sequence). The ends lost 7 bases at V and 3 bases at J; junction bases unmatched: 10. The CDR3 DNA reads as TGTGCCAGCACCACAGGGACAGGAGGAGACACCGGGGAGCTGTTTTTT. Translation: CASTTGTGGDTGELFF.

This clone was seen once. The gene calls are TRBV5-6 and TRBJ2-7, with unresolved D. The CDR3 sequence is 15 residues long. Trimming removed 4 bases from V and 6 bases from J, with 20 bases in between. Germline loops: CDR1 SGHDT, CDR2 YYEEEE. The DNA for the CDR3 is TGTGCCAGCAGCCCCCGGTGGGCTACCTCGGGCGAGCAGTACTTC. This sequence encodes CASSPRWATSGEQYF.

This clone was recorded a few times. This chain uses TRBV19 with TRBJ1-3; D not resolved. CDR3 length: 14 residues. The V gene lost 7 bases and the J gene lost 0 bases, with 10 bases spanning the gap. Per the germline V gene, CDR1 is LNHDA and CDR2 is SQIVND (reference sequence). The CDR3 loop reads CASMRKTSGNTIYF. The CDR3 DNA reads as TGTGCCAGTATGAGGAAAACCTCTGGAAACACCATATATTTT.

The V and J genes are TRBV4-2 and TRBJ2-3; 11 nucleotides line up with TRBD2. The CDR3 has 16 residues. Germline V gene sequence: CDR1 LGHNA, CDR2 YNFKEQ. V dropped 2 bases and J dropped 2; count of bases not matched to a gene: 3. For the CDR3, the DNA is TGTGCCAGCAGCCAAAGACTAGCGGGAAACACAGATACGCAGTATTTT. Translation: CASSQRLAGNTDTQYF.

The J gene is TRBJ2-1, the V gene TRBV18; perhaps TRBD2 as D (5 bases). Trimming left V 5 bases short and J 2 bases short, with 10 bases between. The CDR3 length is 14 residues. Germline-derived CDR1 and CDR2 are KGHSH and LQKENI. The CDR3 region is CASSRESAYNEQFF. CDR3 DNA: TGTGCCAGCTCAAGGGAGTCGGCCTACAATGAGCAGTTCTTC.

The J gene is TRBJ1-4, the V gene TRBV30; a weak D match, TRBD1 (5 bases). The germline V and J ends were trimmed by 2 bases and 8 bases, with 9 bases remaining between them. Germline CDR1 GTSNPN, CDR2 SVGIG (reference sequence). The CDR3 contains 12 residues. CDR3 coding DNA: TGTGCCTGGAGTAACTACAGGGAAAAACTGTTTTTT. Translation: CAWSNYREKLFF.

This clone came up a few times. The chain carries TRBV4-3 and TRBJ1-2; no reliable D call. Trimming stripped 4 bases from V and 4 bases from J, with 13 bases between. The germline V gene encodes CDR1 LGHNA and CDR2 YSLEER. This CDR3 region has 14 residues. The DNA for the CDR3 is TGCGCCAGCAGCCCACCCGACGGTGGCTATGGCTACACCTTC. Residues: CASSPPDGGYGYTF.

V usage is TRBV7-6 and J usage is TRBJ2-1; D is uncertain. CDR1 is SGHVS and CDR2 is FNYEAQ in the germline V gene. The CDR3 is 14 residues long. V was trimmed by 1 base and J by 9 bases, leaving 13 bases between them. The DNA of the CDR3 is TGTGCCAGCAGCTTAGTTAGGCAGTTCGGTGAGCAGTTCTTC. It codes for CASSLVRQFGEQFF.

The chain combines TRBV30 with TRBJ1-3; D is uncertain. The ends were cut back, 3 bases at V and 4 bases at J, with 16 bases in the middle. The CDR3 is 15 residues long. Germline-derived CDR1 and CDR2 are GTSNPN and SVGIG (reference sequence). The CDR3 loop reads CAWSPGFQVGNTIYF. CDR3 coding DNA: TGTGCCTGGAGCCCGGGTTTTCAGGTCGGAAACACCATATATTTT.

This chain links TRBV4-1 with TRBJ1-3; D perhaps matches TRBD1 (5 bases). This CDR3 comprises 18 residues. Germline V gene data show CDR1 as MGHRA and CDR2 as YSYEKL. Trimming took 5 bases from V and 0 from J, leaving 20 bases between them. The CDR3 spells CASSSYGTFVGSGNTIYF. CDR3 in DNA: TGCGCCAGCAGCTCATACGGGACCTTTGTGGGCTCTGGAAACACCATATATTTT.

The V gene is TRBV6-5, the J gene TRBJ2-3; 7 bases agree with TRBD1. The V gene's germline CDR1 is MNHEY and CDR2 SVGAGI. The CDR3 spans 15 residues. The V gene end was trimmed by 7 bases and the J gene end by 6 bases; junction bases not matched to a gene: 13. CDR3 residues: CASNLQGRPLDTQYF. The CDR3 bases are TGTGCCAGCAACTTACAGGGGCGACCATTGGATACGCAGTATTTT.

The chain is built from TRBV28 and TRBJ1-5, with 8 nucleotides matching TRBD1. V shed 8 bases and J 3 bases; nucleotides not matched to a gene: 9. Germline lookup yields CDR1 MDHEN and CDR2 SYDVKM. The CDR3 has 15 residues. CDR3 loop: CASRDGTGNNQPQHF. The CDR3 nucleotides are TGTGCCAGCCGTGACGGGACAGGCAACAATCAGCCCCAGCATTTT.

J is TRBJ2-7 and V is TRBV5-4; 11 nucleotides align to TRBD2. Germline trimming cut 4 bases from V and 2 bases from J; bases unmatched to any gene: 2. The CDR3 runs to 14 residues. CDR1 is SGHNT, CDR2 YYREEE, per germline (reference sequence). The CDR3 loop is CASSGGLAAYEQYF. The CDR3 nucleotides read TGTGCCAGCAGCGGGGGACTAGCGGCCTACGAGCAGTACTTC.

In this sample, this clone turned up once. The chain employs TRBV30 and TRBJ2-2; perhaps TRBD1 as D (5 bases). Trimming took 4 bases from V and 0 from J, leaving 12 bases between them. In germline, CDR1 is GTSNPN, CDR2 SVGIG (reference sequence). The CDR3 runs to 15 residues. In DNA form, the CDR3 reads TGTGCCTGGACTATACAGGTTACGAACACCGGGGAGCTGTTTTTT. Its translation is CAWTIQVTNTGELFF.

The chain links TRBV6-5 to TRBJ2-7; D may match TRBD1 or TRBD2 (6 bases each). The CDR3 covers 15 residues. V was cut by 5 bases and J by 5 bases, with 19 bases left in between. The germline V gene has CDR1 MNHEY and CDR2 SVGAGI. This CDR3 is CASSNQGGGLNEQYF. The DNA for the CDR3 is TGTGCCAGCAGTAACCAAGGAGGGGGTCTAAACGAGCAGTACTTC.